In its sample, the clone carrying this T cell receptor beta chain was seen a few times. These data are taken from a study of blood T cell repertoires in COVID-19. For the study at large: Researchers got acute and convalescent COVID-19 samples from the United States, Italy and Spain. T cells, B-cell-depleted T cells, or PBMCs supplied cDNA or gDNA.

Cohort 3 recovered donors had two negative PCRs, clearance, or symptom resolution. The protocol was immunoSEQ multiplex PCR, while the TCRdb copy is restricted to in-frame clones and leaves out a portion. Among a few hundred thousand clones listed, approximately 85% were seen once. CDR3 length equals 16 residues. V dropped 5 bases and J dropped 4; count of bases not matched to a gene: 13. Germline loops: CDR1 SEHNR, CDR2 FQNEAQ (reference sequence). Sequencing was performed on PBMCs or T cells enriched from blood (not recorded which). The genes are TRBV7-9 and TRBJ1-2; 7 bases map to TRBD1. This TCR came from a woman younger than 45 who had recovered from COVID-19. CDR3 bases: TGTGCCAGCAGCACTACGACAGGGAAATGGGGCTATGGCTACACCTTC. It translates to CASSTTTGKWGYGYTF.